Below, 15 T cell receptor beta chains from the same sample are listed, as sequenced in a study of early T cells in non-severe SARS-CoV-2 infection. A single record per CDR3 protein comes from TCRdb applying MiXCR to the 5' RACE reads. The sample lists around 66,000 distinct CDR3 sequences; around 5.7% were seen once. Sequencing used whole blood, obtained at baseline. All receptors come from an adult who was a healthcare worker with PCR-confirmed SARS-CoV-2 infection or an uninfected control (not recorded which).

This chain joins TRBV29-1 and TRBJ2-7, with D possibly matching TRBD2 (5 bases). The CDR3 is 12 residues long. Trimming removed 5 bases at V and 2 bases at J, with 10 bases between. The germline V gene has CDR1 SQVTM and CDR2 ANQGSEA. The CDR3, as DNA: TGCAGCGTTAGGACTGATACCTACGAGCAGTACTTC. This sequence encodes CSVRTDTYEQYF.

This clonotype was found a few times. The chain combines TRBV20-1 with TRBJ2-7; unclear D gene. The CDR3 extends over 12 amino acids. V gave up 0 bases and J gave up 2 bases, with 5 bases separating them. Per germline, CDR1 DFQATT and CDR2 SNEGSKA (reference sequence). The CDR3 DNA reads TGCAGTGCTAGAGATTTTCCCTACGAGCAGTACTTC. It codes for CSARDFPYEQYF.

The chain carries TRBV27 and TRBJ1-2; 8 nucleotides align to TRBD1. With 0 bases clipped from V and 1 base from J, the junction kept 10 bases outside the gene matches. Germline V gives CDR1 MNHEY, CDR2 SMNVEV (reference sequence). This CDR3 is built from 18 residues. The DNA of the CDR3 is TGTGCCAGCAGTTTATCACCTCACAGGGGGAGGCGTAACTATGGCTACACCTTC. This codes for CASSLSPHRGRRNYGYTF.

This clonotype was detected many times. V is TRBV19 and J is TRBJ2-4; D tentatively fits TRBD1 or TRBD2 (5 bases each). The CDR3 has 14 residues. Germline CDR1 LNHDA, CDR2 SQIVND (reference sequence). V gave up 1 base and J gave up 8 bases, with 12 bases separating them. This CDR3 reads CASSIGPGQDIQYF. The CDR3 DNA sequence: TGTGCCAGTAGTATAGGTCCGGGGCAGGACATTCAGTACTTC.

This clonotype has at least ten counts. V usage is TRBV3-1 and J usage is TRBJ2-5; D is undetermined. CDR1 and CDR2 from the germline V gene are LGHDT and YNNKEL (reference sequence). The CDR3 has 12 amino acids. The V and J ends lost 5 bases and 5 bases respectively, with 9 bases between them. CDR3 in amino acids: CASSSAGETQYF. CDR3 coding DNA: TGTGCCAGCAGCTCGGCCGGGGAGACCCAGTACTTC.

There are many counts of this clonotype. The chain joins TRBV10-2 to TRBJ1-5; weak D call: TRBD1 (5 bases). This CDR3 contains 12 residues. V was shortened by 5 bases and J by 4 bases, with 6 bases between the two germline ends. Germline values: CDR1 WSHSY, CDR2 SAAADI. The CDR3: CASSSGNQPQHF. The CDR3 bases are TGCGCCAGCAGTTCAGGGAATCAGCCCCAGCATTTT.

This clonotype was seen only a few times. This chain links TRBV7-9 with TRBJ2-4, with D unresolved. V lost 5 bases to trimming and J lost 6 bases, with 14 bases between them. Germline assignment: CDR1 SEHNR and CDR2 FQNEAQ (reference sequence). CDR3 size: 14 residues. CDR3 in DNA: TGTGCCAGCAGCCCCACCTCGAGGTTAAACATTCAGTACTTC. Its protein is CASSPTSRLNIQYF.

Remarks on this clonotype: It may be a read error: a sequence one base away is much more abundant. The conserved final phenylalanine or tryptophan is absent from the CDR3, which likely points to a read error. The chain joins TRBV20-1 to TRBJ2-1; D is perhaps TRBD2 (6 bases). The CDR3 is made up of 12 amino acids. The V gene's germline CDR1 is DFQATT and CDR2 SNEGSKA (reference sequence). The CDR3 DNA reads TGCACCGGGGGTAGCTCCTACAATGAGCAGTTCTCC. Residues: CTGGSSYNEQFS.

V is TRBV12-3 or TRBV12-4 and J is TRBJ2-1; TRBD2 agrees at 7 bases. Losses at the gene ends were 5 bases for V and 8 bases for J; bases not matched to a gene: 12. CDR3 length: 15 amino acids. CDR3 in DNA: TGTGCCAGCAGTCCCCACCTCTCTAGCGGCGATGAGCAGTTCTTC. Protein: CASSPHLSSGDEQFF.

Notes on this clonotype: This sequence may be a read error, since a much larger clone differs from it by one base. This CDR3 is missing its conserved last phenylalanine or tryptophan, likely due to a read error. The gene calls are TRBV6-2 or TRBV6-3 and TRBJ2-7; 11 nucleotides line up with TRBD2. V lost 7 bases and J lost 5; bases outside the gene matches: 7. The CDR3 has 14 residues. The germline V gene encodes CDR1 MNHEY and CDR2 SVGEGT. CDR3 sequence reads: CASTLTSGSNEQYS. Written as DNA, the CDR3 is TGTGCCAGCACCCTAACTAGCGGGAGCAACGAGCAGTACTCC.

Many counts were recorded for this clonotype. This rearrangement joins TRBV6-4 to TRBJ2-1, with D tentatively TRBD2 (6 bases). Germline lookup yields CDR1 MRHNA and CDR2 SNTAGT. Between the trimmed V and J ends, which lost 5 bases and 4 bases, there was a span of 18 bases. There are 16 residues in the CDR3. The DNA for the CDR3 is TGTGCCAGCAGTAAGCTTAGCGGAGACCTATACAATGAGCAGTTCTTC. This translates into CASSKLSGDLYNEQFF.

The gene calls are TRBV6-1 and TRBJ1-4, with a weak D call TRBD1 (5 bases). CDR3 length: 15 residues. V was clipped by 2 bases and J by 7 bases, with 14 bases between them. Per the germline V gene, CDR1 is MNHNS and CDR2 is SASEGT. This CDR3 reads CASSEYEGSGEKLFF. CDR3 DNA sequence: TGTGCCAGCAGTGAATATGAGGGGTCGGGTGAAAAACTGTTTTTT.

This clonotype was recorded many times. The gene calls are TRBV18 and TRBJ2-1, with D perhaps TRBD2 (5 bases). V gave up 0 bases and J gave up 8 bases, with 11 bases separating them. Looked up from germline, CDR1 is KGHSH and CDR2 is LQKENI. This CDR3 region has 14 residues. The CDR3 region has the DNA TGTGCCAGCTCACCACCGTTCGGAGGTGATGAGCAGTTCTTC. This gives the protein CASSPPFGGDEQFF.

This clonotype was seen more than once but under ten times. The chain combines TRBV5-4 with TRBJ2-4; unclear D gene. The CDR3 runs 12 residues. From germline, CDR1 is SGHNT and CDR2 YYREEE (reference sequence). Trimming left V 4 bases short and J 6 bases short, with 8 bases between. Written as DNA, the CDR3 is TGTGCCAGCAGCATAGACGGAAACATTCAGTACTTC. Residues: CASSIDGNIQYF.

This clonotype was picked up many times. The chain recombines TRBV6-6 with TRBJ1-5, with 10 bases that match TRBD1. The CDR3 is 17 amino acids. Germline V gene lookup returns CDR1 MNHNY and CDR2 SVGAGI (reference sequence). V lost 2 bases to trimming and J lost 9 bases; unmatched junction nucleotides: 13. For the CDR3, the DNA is TGTGCCAGCAGTTACGACAGGGGGCTCCTAACTGGACGGCCCCAGCATTTT. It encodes CASSYDRGLLTGRPQHF.